This T cell receptor (beta chain) was obtained from a study of blood T cell repertoires in COVID-19. How the authors handled the data: Nucleated cell counts were estimated from reference gene primer amplification. Clones were sequenced by immunoSEQ multiplex PCR, and TCRdb holds only the in-frame ones, with some missing. The DNA gave D and trimming, while V, J and clone size come from that table. The sample lists fewer than 350,000 clones; around 81% were seen once. The sample holds a few counts of this clone. Trimming shortened V by 6 bases and J by 2 bases, and 9 bases separated the two germline ends. Germline V lookup: CDR1 MRHNA, CDR2 SNTAGT. The CDR3 contains 13 residues.

The sequenced sample consisted of peripheral blood. This clonotype was sampled from an older woman with active or convalescent COVID-19. V is TRBV6-4 and J is TRBJ2-3, with D perhaps TRBD2 (7 bases). CDR3 in DNA: TGTGCCAGCAGCGGGGGGCCCACAGATACGCAGTATTTT. This codes for CASSGGPTDTQYF.